The 13 T cell receptor gamma chains listed next were all sequenced from one sample in a study of intestinal T cells in coeliac disease (dated by TCRdb to 2018 to 2020). Genomic DNA was extracted with the QIAamp DNA FFPE tissue kit from ten 5-um FFPE scrolls per case. The library was prepared using multiplex PCR. Sequencing was carried out with an Ion Torrent PGM. TRG repertoires were amplified from 150 to 200 ng of biopsy DNA with the LymphoTrack kit, in which Illumina adapters are carried by the primers. With CATT, TCRdb called clones again from the public reads; duplicate DNA rows were later joined. Across this sample there are about 1,800 gamma-chain clones, with approximately 50% seen only once. The ten largest clones represent 7.3% of the sample. Sequenced sample: a duodenal biopsy. The receptors originated from a human donor with celiac disease.

The V and J genes are TRGV2 and TRGJ1 or TRGJ2. Germline V gene lookup returns CDR1 EGSNGY and CDR2 YDSYNSKV. The V segment lost 3 bases and the J segment 10 bases; nucleotides outside the gene matches: 3. The CDR3 length is 10 residues. The CDR3 DNA sequence: TGTGCCACCTGGGACAGAAAGAAACTCTTT. Amino acid sequence: CATWDRKKLF.

The chain employs TRGV8 and TRGJP1. Germline-derived CDR1 and CDR2 are VENAVY and YDSYNSRV. After removal of 6 bases from V and 4 bases from J, the junction contained 14 bases not matched to a gene. CDR3 length: 16 amino acids. The CDR3 DNA reads as TGTGCCACCTGGCCAATATGGGCTGGCACTGGTTGGTTCAAGATATTT. Its protein is CATWPIWAGTGWFKIF.

The J gene is TRGJP2, the V gene TRGV8. V lost 2 bases, J lost 0 bases, and 30 bases stayed unmatched. Per the germline V gene, CDR1 is VENAVY and CDR2 is YDSYNSRV. The CDR3 has 24 residues. This CDR3 is CATWDTSISERSHPINSSDWIKTF. CDR3 DNA: TGTGCCACCTGGGATACCTCAATTTCTGAACGTAGCCATCCGATCAATAGTAGTGATTGGATCAAGACGTTT.

This rearrangement joins TRGV9 to TRGJP2. V trimming: 0 bases; J trimming: 8 bases; junction bases outside the gene matches: 6. CDR3 length equals 14 residues. Germline CDR1 is GITISATS and CDR2 is ISYDGTV (reference sequence). The CDR3 nucleotides are TGTGCCTTGTGGGAGGTGCGAGGGGATTGGATCAAGACGTTT. This gives the protein CALWEVRGDWIKTF.

This clone was counted only a few times. The J gene is TRGJ1 or TRGJ2, the V gene TRGV2. Per germline, CDR1 EGSNGY and CDR2 YDSYNSKV. The CDR3 sequence is 14 residues long. V was clipped by 4 bases and J by 0 bases; unmatched bases: 6. The CDR3 region is CATWEVPNYYKKLF. The CDR3 coding sequence is TGTGCCACCTGGGAGGTACCGAATTATTATAAGAAACTCTTT.

In regard to this clone: One junction end disagrees with the germline gene, perhaps due to a read error. The V and J genes are TRGV10 and TRGJP1. TRGV10 is classed as an ORF, of uncertain function. This CDR3 contains 14 residues. This CDR3 is CAAWEGTAGWFKIF. CDR3 DNA: TGTGCTGCGTGGGAAGGTACCGCTGGTTGGTTCAAGATATTT.

The chain uses TRGV2 and TRGJ1 or TRGJ2. CDR3 length equals 15 residues. CDR1 and CDR2 from the germline V gene are EGSNGY and YDSYNSKV. J gave up 4 bases and V 1 base, and 10 bases lay outside the gene matches. CDR3 DNA: TGTGCCACCTGGGACGGCAAGACGGCGTATTATAAGAAACTCTTT. Its protein is CATWDGKTAYYKKLF.

This clone was counted a few times. This clone may be a read error of a much larger clone one base away. The V call is TRGV2, the J call TRGJ1 or TRGJ2. Germline V CDR1 and CDR2: EGSNGY, YDSYNSKV. The CDR3 length is 12 residues. This CDR3 is CAAWDGLGKKLF. The DNA for the CDR3 is TGTGCCGCCTGGGACGGGTTGGGGAAGAAACTCTTT.

Only a few counts were recorded for this clone. At one end, the junction sequence differs from germline, possibly due to a read error. As DNA, the CDR3 is TGTGCCACCCGGGACGGCCCCCCGGGGTGGTATAAGAAACTCTTT. Protein: CATRDGPPGWYKKLF. This rearrangement joins TRGV2 to TRGJ1 or TRGJ2. The CDR3 is 15 amino acids. Germline V CDR1 and CDR2: EGSNGY, YDSYNSKV.

The chain uses TRGV10 and TRGJ1 or TRGJ2. TRGV10 is identified as an open reading frame with a role that is uncertain. Unmatched junction bases numbered 8, after V lost 8 bases and J lost 0 bases. CDR3 length: 14 amino acids. DNA of the CDR3: TGTGCTGCGTGGGTAGTAAGGAATTATTATAAGAAACTCTTT. It yields the protein CAAWVVRNYYKKLF.

The rearrangement uses TRGV8 and TRGJ1 or TRGJ2. Losses at the gene ends were 6 bases for V and 5 bases for J; bases not matched to a gene: 7. The germline V gene has CDR1 VENAVY and CDR2 YDSYNSRV. The CDR3 is 12 amino acids. The DNA for the CDR3 is TGTGCCACCTGGATGGGGGATTATAAGAAACTCTTT. This translates into CATWMGDYKKLF.

With respect to this clone: The junction shows a germline mismatch at one end, possibly a read error. This sample includes further DNA sequences coding for the same CDR3. The V and J genes are TRGV2 and TRGJP2. CDR1 EGSNGY and CDR2 YDSYNSKV come from the germline V gene. The CDR3 spans 15 residues. The CDR3 sequence: CATWDGLGSDWIKTF. CDR3 DNA sequence: TGCGCCACCTGGGACGGCCTCGGTAGTGATTGGATCAAGACGTTT.

This clone is judged large. The same CDR3 is also encoded by other DNA sequences in this sample. This chain joins TRGV2 and TRGJP2. The V gene end was trimmed by 0 bases and the J gene end by 3 bases; junction bases not matched to a gene: 10. The germline V gene has CDR1 EGSNGY and CDR2 YDSYNSKV. This CDR3 spans 17 amino acids. CDR3: CATWDGPGEGSDWIKTF. In DNA form, the CDR3 reads TGTGCCACCTGGGACGGGCCTGGGGAAGGTAGTGATTGGATCAAGACGTTT.